Presented here are 21 T cell receptor beta chains from one specimen sequenced in a study of breast tumors, draining lymph nodes, adjacent tissues. TCRdb itself ran the multiplex PCR reads through MiXCR, one entry per CDR3 protein. The table lists about 180,000 distinct CDR3 sequences, more than 25% of them singletons. Axillary draining lymph nodes of breast cancer patients supplied the node samples. The sequenced material came from axillary lymph node tissue. All receptors derive from a female donor with breast cancer. Some clones in this sample may be carry-over from other donors' samples.

This clonotype showed up many times. A much larger clonotype is one base distant, so this may be a read error. The CDR3 loop is CASSLGATKETQSF. DNA of the CDR3: TGTGCCAGCAGCTTAGGGGCCACAAAAGAGACCCAGTCCTTC. The chain has TRBV9 and TRBJ2-5; D might be TRBD1 (5 bases). The CDR3 is 14 residues long. Germline loops: CDR1 SGDLS, CDR2 YYNGEE.

This clonotype has a count of ten or more. This chain joins TRBV20-1 and TRBJ2-7; 16 nucleotides line up with TRBD2. The germline gives CDR1 DFQATT, CDR2 SNEGSKA (reference sequence). The CDR3 is 15 residues long. With 8 bases clipped from V and 8 bases from J, the junction kept 12 bases outside the gene matches. CDR3 loop: CSPGPGLAGGPKQYF. The CDR3, as DNA: TGCAGTCCGGGACCGGGACTAGCGGGAGGGCCAAAGCAGTACTTC.

The V call is TRBV19, the J call TRBJ2-6, with no clear D. Germline V gene data show CDR1 as LNHDA and CDR2 as SQIVND (reference sequence). The CDR3 is made up of 15 amino acids. V lost 2 bases to trimming and J lost 2 bases, with 7 bases between them. The CDR3 nucleotides read TGTGCCAGTAGTATACGGTTTACTGGGGCCAACGTCCTGACTTTC. Its translation is CASSIRFTGANVLTF.

The chain joins TRBV20-1 to TRBJ2-7; 10 bases line up with TRBD2. The germline gives CDR1 DFQATT, CDR2 SNEGSKA (reference sequence). The CDR3 length is 14 residues. V gave up 5 bases and J gave up 4 bases; unmatched junction bases: 8. Here the CDR3 DNA reads TGCAGTGCTCCGACTAGCGGGTCCCCGTACGAGCAGTACTTC. Protein product: CSAPTSGSPYEQYF.

As regards this clonotype: The conserved final phenylalanine or tryptophan is absent from the CDR3, which likely points to a read error. Because the CDR3's place on the DNA is in doubt, the DNA is left out and the CDR3 is given as listed by TCRdb. The chain uses TRBV19 and TRBJ2-3; the table's D call of TRBD1 was not tested on the DNA. CDR1 is LNHDA and CDR2 is SQIVND in the germline V gene (reference sequence). The CDR3 has 17 residues if both end residues are counted. The CDR3: CASSLGRGRRHTDTQSS.

This clonotype was picked up many times. V and J are TRBV5-5 and TRBJ1-2; 10 nucleotides agree with TRBD1. The CDR3 is made up of 15 amino acids. Germline V lookup: CDR1 SGHKS, CDR2 YYEKEE (reference sequence). After removal of 6 bases from V and 7 bases from J, the junction contained 12 bases not matched to a gene. CDR3 DNA sequence: TGTGCCAGCACCAATGCCGGGACAGGGGTCGCTGGCTACACCTTC. Its protein is CASTNAGTGVAGYTF.

The chain recombines TRBV7-3 with TRBJ2-3, with 14 bases identical to TRBD2. The CDR3 loop spans 19 amino acids. Trimming cost V 3 bases and J 2 bases; bases outside gene matches: 10. Germline-derived CDR1 and CDR2 are SGHTA and FQGTGA. CDR3: CASSLGLAGDPWPTDTQYF. DNA for the CDR3: TGTGCCAGCAGCTTGGGACTAGCGGGAGACCCCTGGCCCACAGATACGCAGTATTTT.

In this sample, this clonotype turned up many times. The rearrangement joins TRBV29-1 to TRBJ2-7; 8 bases fit TRBD1. CDR1 is SQVTM and CDR2 is ANQGSEA in the germline V gene. CDR3 size: 12 residues. V was pared by 7 bases and J by 6 bases, with 8 bases of the junction left unmatched. The CDR3 DNA follows: TGCAGCGGCTCAAGGACAGGGTCCGAGCAGTACTTC. It translates to CSGSRTGSEQYF.

This clonotype was seen repeatedly, ten times or more. In DNA, the CDR3 is TGTGCCAGCAGCGTACATCTAGATTACAATGAGCAGTTCTTC. Its protein product is CASSVHLDYNEQFF. V gene TRBV9 combines with J gene TRBJ2-1, with D hard to call. Germline V lookup: CDR1 SGDLS, CDR2 YYNGEE. Deletions cut 1 base from V and 4 bases from J, with 9 bases between. The length of the CDR3 is 14 residues.

Ten or more counts support this clonotype. This chain uses TRBV7-2 with TRBJ2-7; no definite D call. The ends were cut back, 7 bases at V and 0 bases at J, with 13 bases in the middle. The CDR3 contains 14 residues. Germline V CDR1 and CDR2: SGHTA, FQGNSA. The DNA of the CDR3 is TGTGCCAGCACCGTAGGCGACATCTCCTACGAGCAGTACTTC. Translating it yields CASTVGDISYEQYF.

The sample holds a few counts of this clonotype. One base away lies a much larger clone, so this may be a sequencing read error. The J gene is TRBJ2-7, the V gene TRBV6-1, with D possibly being TRBD2 (5 bases). This CDR3 comprises 13 residues. The ends were cut back, 8 bases at V and 6 bases at J, with 17 bases in the middle. Per germline, CDR1 MNHNS and CDR2 SASEGT. For the CDR3, the DNA is TGTGCCAGCGTTAGCGCACCCATGAGCGAGCAGTACTTC. This translates into CASVSAPMSEQYF.

The sample holds many counts of this clonotype. The rearrangement links TRBV19 to TRBJ1-2; 8 nucleotides agree with TRBD1. CDR1 and CDR2 (germline): LNHDA, SQIVND (reference sequence). V lost 7 bases and J lost 4; bases outside the gene matches: 11. This CDR3 is built from 15 residues. CDR3 in DNA: TGTGCCAGTACCTCAAAAGGGACAGGCGTCTATGGCTACACCTTC. Translated: CASTSKGTGVYGYTF.

The J gene is TRBJ1-2, the V gene TRBV6-4; D might be TRBD1 (5 bases). V gave up 3 bases and J gave up 2 bases, with 7 bases separating them. Germline V lookup: CDR1 MRHNA, CDR2 SNTAGT. CDR3 length: 13 amino acids. This chain's CDR3 is CASSETVNYGYTF. CDR3 nucleotides: TGTGCCAGCAGTGAGACAGTAAACTATGGCTACACCTTC.

In its sample, this clonotype was seen many times. V and J are TRBV7-3 and TRBJ2-2; 8 bases fit TRBD2. Germline values: CDR1 SGHTA, CDR2 FQGTGA. The CDR3 sequence is 19 residues long. Germline trimming cut 1 base from V and 4 bases from J; bases unmatched to any gene: 14. CDR3 nucleotides: TGTGCCAGCAGCTTAAAAGCCTCTAGCGGGTCCTCGGGCACCGGGGAGCTGTTTTTT. Protein sequence: CASSLKASSGSSGTGELFF.

This clonotype was seen at least ten times. This sequence joins TRBV5-5 and TRBJ1-6, with 7 bases lining up with TRBD1. From germline, CDR1 is SGHKS and CDR2 YYEKEE (reference sequence). This CDR3 has 14 amino acids. The J segment lost 10 bases and the V segment lost 2 bases, leaving 6 bases of the junction unmatched. The CDR3 nucleotides read TGTGCCAGCAGCTTAAGACAGGGACGGTCACCCCTCCACTTT. Protein product: CASSLRQGRSPLHF.

As regards this clonotype: Since no conserved phenylalanine or tryptophan closes the CDR3, a read error is the likely cause. It is unclear where the CDR3 begins or ends on the DNA, so no DNA is shown, and the CDR3 is as TCRdb lists it. This chain connects TRBV29-1 to TRBJ1-4; the D call in the table, TRBD1, was not verified against the DNA. CDR1 and CDR2 from the germline V gene are SQVTM and ANQGSEA. The CDR3 is 10 residues long, counting both termini. CDR3 sequence: CSVGPTGVGY.

The table lists this clonotype with many counts. The genes are TRBV10-1 and TRBJ2-1, with D unclear. There are 13 residues in the CDR3. The V gene lost 6 bases and the J gene lost 9 bases, with 15 bases spanning the gap. Germline values: CDR1 WNHNN, CDR2 SYGVQD (reference sequence). The CDR3 here is CASRRADDGEQFF. CDR3 nucleotides: TGCGCCAGCAGACGCGCCGATGACGGTGAGCAGTTCTTC.

Comments on this clonotype: This may be a read error, as it is one base from a much larger clone. V gene TRBV28 combines with J gene TRBJ2-1; 7 positions agree with TRBD2. Trimming cost V 10 bases and J 5 bases; bases outside gene matches: 11. CDR1 MDHEN and CDR2 SYDVKM come from the germline V gene. The CDR3 has 14 residues. The CDR3 loop reads CATVGGPRNNEQFF. The CDR3 coding sequence is TGTGCCACCGTGGGAGGGCCCAGAAACAATGAGCAGTTCTTC.

The chain links TRBV5-1 to TRBJ2-3, with D uncertain. CDR1 and CDR2 (germline): SGHRS, YFSETQ. V lost 0 bases and J 6 bases, leaving 14 bases between the germline ends. The CDR3 loop spans 15 amino acids. The DNA of the CDR3 is TGCGCCAGCAGCTTGGAGATCAGAGGTCCCGATACGCAGTATTTT. It translates to CASSLEIRGPDTQYF.

This clonotype appeared many times. This chain joins TRBV30 and TRBJ2-7; TRBD1 or TRBD2 may be the D gene (5 bases each). Germline CDR1 and CDR2: GTSNPN and SVGIG (reference sequence). This CDR3 region has 12 residues. V lost 3 bases to trimming and J lost 4 bases, with 10 bases between them. The CDR3 DNA sequence: TGTGCCTGGAGCCTTGGGACGTACGAGCAGTACTTC. Translation gives CAWSLGTYEQYF.

This clonotype was detected many times. This rearrangement joins TRBV6-1 to TRBJ1-4; the match to TRBD1 covers 9 bases. The CDR3 has 14 residues. V lost 3 bases to trimming and J lost 8 bases; unmatched junction nucleotides: 4. Germline CDR1 MNHNS, CDR2 SASEGT. CDR3 amino acids: CASSEGTGSEKLFF. The DNA for the CDR3 is TGTGCCAGCAGTGAGGGGACAGGGAGCGAAAAACTGTTTTTT.